This T cell receptor beta chain originates from a study of T cell clonotyping in hematopoietic cell transplantation (dated by TCRdb to the early 2020s). With regard to the full study: A total of under 150 blood samples were collected in the study from roughly 40 consecutive transplant recipients and their related donors. Recruitment of patients was conducted between September 2015 and 2017, and follow-up was continued until September 2020 or death. Broader findings and caveats from the paper: Overlap with donor repertoires was found for only a small fraction of recipient repertoires, with over 95% found to appear de novo at the given depth. A decrease in recipient TCR diversity was observed after transplant, and a progressive increase in pathologically expanded clonotypes was seen from day 30 to day 180. The sample size was limited, and because cells were not sorted, the contributions of CD4 and CD8 repertoires could not be separated. Inverse Simpson Index values from donors and from recipients before transplant predicted broader TCR repertoire diversity after transplant.

Its CDR3 holds 15 amino acids, cysteine through phenylalanine. Of the read, only the CDR3 DNA is kept; its 45 bases are in frame from base 1. Cut back by 0 bases and 5 bases, the V and J ends lie 15 bases apart. Via the germline V gene, CDR1 is SGHRS and CDR2 YFSETQ. TCR beta CDR3 regions were amplified from genomic DNA with the immunoSEQ assay, a bias-controlled multiplex PCR using V- and J-specific primers. A second PCR step added a proprietary barcode and Illumina adapter sequences to the CDR3 amplicons. An Illumina MiSeq instrument was used for sequencing of the CDR3 libraries. In the original analysis: Export and quality control were performed with immunoSEQ Analyzer 3.0, and downstream analyses were performed with R Bioconductor and Immunarch. Repertoire metrics were calculated using only productive rearrangements within the normalized downsampled data set. Pathologically expanded clonotypes were defined as those larger than 5 templates in the normalized cohort. The Inverse Simpson Index was used to measure repertoire diversity. To capture all clonotypes, CMV-specificity analyses were performed on the non-normalized data set. TCRdb obtained this table from immuneACCESS and retained in-frame rearrangements with V and J assigned. These tables miss some clones; where compared with another copy, unresolved V genes account for less than half of the shortfall, and the remainder is unexplained. V and J calls and clone size come straight from that table; D and trimming were deduced from the DNA. Across this sample there are 28,000 or so clones, with more than 90% seen only once. Over 1.2% of the sample is taken by the ten largest.

Blood samples for TCR beta sequencing were given by related transplant donors. Using Nuclei Lysis Solution, genomic DNA was extracted from unfractionated peripheral blood mononuclear cells that were either fresh or cryopreserved. With regard to this clone: The clone's antigen remains unknown. No quality values exist for individual bases; no much larger clone is one base distant.

The chain was built from TRBV5-1 and TRBJ2-7; TRBD1 is a possible D gene, resting on 5 matching bases. This sequence originates from a man over 45 in good health. Some clones in this sample may be carry-over from other donors' samples. The source material was peripheral blood mononuclear cells. The CDR3 region reads CASSLVPRALDEQYF. The nucleotides are TGCGCCAGCAGCTTGGTCCCCAGGGCCTTGGACGAGCAGTACTTC.